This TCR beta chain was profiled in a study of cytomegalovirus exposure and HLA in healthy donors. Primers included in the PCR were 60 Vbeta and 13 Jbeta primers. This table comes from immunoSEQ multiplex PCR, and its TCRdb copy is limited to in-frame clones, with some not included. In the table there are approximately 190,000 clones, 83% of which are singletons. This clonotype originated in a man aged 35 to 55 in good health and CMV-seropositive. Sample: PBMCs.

Written as DNA, the CDR3 is TGTGCCAGCTCACCGGGGACAGTCTATGGCTACACCTTC. Its translation: CASSPGTVYGYTF. The chain has TRBV18 and TRBJ1-2; the match to TRBD1 covers 7 bases. Germline V gene sequence: CDR1 KGHSH, CDR2 LQKENI. V gave up 3 bases and J gave up 4 bases; unmatched junction bases: 2. This CDR3 contains 13 residues.